The 20 T cell receptor beta chains below were found in one sample sequenced in a study of T cell clusters in autoimmune cytopenias. TRB was amplified by touch-down multiplex PCR, primer pools A and B combined. From its re-call of the multiplex PCR reads, TCRdb lists each CDR3 protein once, without DNA. The sample yields some 2,200 distinct CDR3 sequences, of which the top ten take up 75% to 85%. TRB was amplified from about 270 ng of peripheral blood genomic DNA per sample. What was sequenced was peripheral blood. Receptors were obtained from a human donor with an autoimmune cytopenia or autoimmune hepatitis (not recorded which).

This CDR3 is CASSTRTSGSYNEQFF. This chain connects TRBV18 to TRBJ2-1; absent DNA, TCRdb's TRBD2 call cannot be checked. The CDR3 is 16 amino acids. CDR1 KGHSH and CDR2 LQKENI come from the germline V gene.

The V gene is TRBV30, the J gene TRBJ2-5. The CDR3 is 12 residues long. Germline-derived CDR1 and CDR2 are GTSNPN and SVGIG (reference sequence). The CDR3 protein is CAWSVVQETQYF.

The rearrangement links TRBV18 to TRBJ2-5; TCRdb's D call, TRBD2, is unchecked because there is no DNA. CDR1 is KGHSH and CDR2 is LQKENI in the germline V gene. The CDR3 contains 16 residues. CDR3 residues: CASSPGLAGVGETQYF.

This chain connects TRBV18 to TRBJ2-1. CDR3 length equals 13 residues. Germline values: CDR1 KGHSH, CDR2 LQKENI. CDR3 residues: CASSRLSNNEQFF.

Considering frequency, this clonotype is medium-sized (0.01 to 0.1%). The chain uses TRBV6-5 and TRBJ1-2; TCRdb's D call of TRBD1 is untestable without DNA. This CDR3 spans 13 amino acids. The germline V gene has CDR1 MNHEY and CDR2 SVGAGI. The CDR3 here is CASYTGQGAGYTF.

The gene calls are TRBV6-6 and TRBJ2-1; TCRdb's D call of TRBD1 is untestable without DNA. The CDR3 has 14 amino acids. CDR1 is MNHNY, CDR2 SVGAGI, per germline (reference sequence). The CDR3 sequence: CASGGGRGYNEQFF.

The rearrangement joins TRBV20-1 to TRBJ2-5. Germline lookup yields CDR1 DFQATT and CDR2 SNEGSKA (reference sequence). The CDR3 runs to 13 residues. CDR3: CSANQNYQETQYF.

This rearrangement joins TRBV5-1 to TRBJ1-6; checking the TCRdb D call of TRBD1 is not possible without DNA. CDR1 SGHRS and CDR2 YFSETQ come from the germline V gene. This CDR3 has 15 residues. The CDR3 loop is CASSPQGGVGSPLHF.

The chain recombines TRBV6-1 with TRBJ2-3; the D call of TRBD2 rests on TCRdb alone, since no DNA is present to check it. This CDR3 spans 18 amino acids. Germline V lookup: CDR1 MNHNS, CDR2 SASEGT. The chain's CDR3 is CASTPSRLAGGITDTQYF.

V gene TRBV6-5 combines with J gene TRBJ1-2; with no DNA, the TCRdb D assignment of TRBD1 cannot be verified. CDR1 is MNHEY and CDR2 is SVGAGI in the germline V gene. The CDR3 covers 15 residues. The CDR3 sequence: CASSYSPRSPSHYTF.

The chain is built from TRBV7-2 and TRBJ2-5; the D call of TRBD2 rests on TCRdb alone, since no DNA is present to check it. From germline, CDR1 is SGHTA and CDR2 FQGNSA. CDR3 length: 16 residues. CDR3 protein: CASSRVGTGAAETQYF.

This clonotype is deemed medium-sized (0.01 to 0.1%) by its frequency. This chain connects TRBV5-6 to TRBJ2-7; TCRdb selects TRBD1, and the lack of DNA leaves this call unchecked. Germline V lookup: CDR1 SGHDT, CDR2 YYEEEE. CDR3 length: 12 residues. CDR3: CASSLTGYEQYF.

This sequence joins TRBV15 and TRBJ2-3; TCRdb picks TRBD2, but there is no DNA to check that call. CDR1 LNHNV and CDR2 YYDKDF come from the germline V gene (reference sequence). The CDR3 sequence is 16 residues long. The CDR3 spells CATSRTLATSTDTQYF.

This clonotype ranks as medium-sized in terms of frequency. The chain combines TRBV19 with TRBJ2-7; TCRdb proposes TRBD2, but this gene call is untestable without DNA. In germline, CDR1 is LNHDA, CDR2 SQIVND (reference sequence). The CDR3 consists of 16 residues. The CDR3 protein is CASAQSWQTSSLGQYF.

The chain combines TRBV30 with TRBJ2-6; lacking DNA, the TRBD2 call made by TCRdb goes unchecked. From germline, CDR1 is GTSNPN and CDR2 SVGIG (reference sequence). This CDR3 has 18 residues. The CDR3 region is CAWSANRARRGGANVLTF.

The V gene is TRBV20-1, the J gene TRBJ2-4; TCRdb returns TRBD1, unconfirmable since there is no DNA. The germline gives CDR1 DFQATT, CDR2 SNEGSKA (reference sequence). This CDR3 is 12 amino acids long. The CDR3 here is CSAAGPGGIQYF.

The rearrangement uses TRBV9 and TRBJ1-6. Germline V gene data show CDR1 as SGDLS and CDR2 as YYNGEE. The CDR3 runs to 14 residues. The CDR3 region is CASSAESFDSPLHF.

The chain uses TRBV5-6 and TRBJ2-2; TCRdb calls TRBD1, which cannot be checked without DNA. The CDR3 extends over 17 amino acids. CDR1 is SGHDT and CDR2 is YYEEEE in the germline V gene. The CDR3: CASLLISGTGNTGELFF.

The chain carries TRBV7-9 and TRBJ1-6; TCRdb names TRBD1, which stays unverified in the absence of DNA. From germline, CDR1 is SEHNR and CDR2 FQNEAQ (reference sequence). This CDR3 has 15 amino acids. The CDR3: CASSFGPGRNSTLHF.

The chain recombines TRBV6-5 with TRBJ2-7; TCRdb picks TRBD2, but there is no DNA to check that call. The CDR3 is made up of 15 amino acids. Germline CDR1 is MNHEY and CDR2 is SVGAGI. CDR3 amino acids: CASSRSEANSYEQYF.